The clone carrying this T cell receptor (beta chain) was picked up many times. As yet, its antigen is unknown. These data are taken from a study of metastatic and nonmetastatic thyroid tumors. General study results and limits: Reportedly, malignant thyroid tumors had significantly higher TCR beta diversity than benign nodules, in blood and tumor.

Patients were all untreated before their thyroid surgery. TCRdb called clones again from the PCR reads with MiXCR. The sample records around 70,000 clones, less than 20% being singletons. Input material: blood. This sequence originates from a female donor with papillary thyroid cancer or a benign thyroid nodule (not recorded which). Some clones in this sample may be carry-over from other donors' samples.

The CDR3: CASSNPPGGDYGYTF. In nucleotides, the CDR3 is TGTGCCAGCAGCAACCCTCCAGGGGGAGACTATGGCTACACCTTC. The V gene is TRBV7-6, the J gene TRBJ1-2; 7 bases are shared with TRBD1. Germline CDR1 reads SGHVS; CDR2 reads FNYEAQ. V dropped 5 bases and J dropped 3; count of bases not matched to a gene: 9. The length of the CDR3 is 15 residues. Variable domain in full (rest from reference TRBV7-6 and TRBJ1-2): GAGVSQSPRYKVTKRGQDVALRCDPISGHVSLYWYRQALGQGPEFLTYFNYEAQQDKSGLPNDRFSAERPEGSISTLTIQRTEQRDSAMYRCASSNPPGGDYGYTFGSGTRLTVV.